These 9 T cell receptor beta chains share one sample of origin, sequenced in a study of T cell responses to AZD1222 COVID-19 vaccine (dated by TCRdb to the early 2020s). Library preparation was by the immunoSEQ multiplex PCR assay. The table was pulled from immuneACCESS by TCRdb, which kept in-frame rearrangements only. Such tables lose some clones; where checked, under half of the loss comes from unresolved V genes, and the rest has no known cause. Here the sample has about 72,000 clones; about 88% occur a single time. The top ten clones comprise 25% to 35% of the sample. The sample's time point label, in plain terms: about 28 days (+/-7) after the second vaccine dose. The sequencing here drew on peripheral blood, taken 28 days after the second AZD1222 dose. The receptor set was obtained from an adult who received the AZD1222 COVID-19 vaccine.

The J gene is TRBJ1-2, the V gene TRBV3-1 (or the pseudogene TRBV3-2), with unresolved D. V was pared by 5 bases and J by 7 bases, with 14 bases between. In germline, CDR1 is LGHDT, CDR2 YNNKEL (reference sequence). The CDR3 is 13 residues long. The CDR3 nucleotides are TGTGCCAGCAGCTCCGGGTTCCACGGTGGCTACACCTTC. It translates to CASSSGFHGGYTF.

This chain links TRBV30 with TRBJ1-4; D not resolved. Looked up from germline, CDR1 is GTSNPN and CDR2 is SVGIG (reference sequence). Trimming left V 0 bases short and J 8 bases short, with 10 bases between. The CDR3 totals 13 residues. CDR3 region: CAWSVTRREKLFF. DNA for the CDR3: TGTGCCTGGAGTGTGACCCGTCGGGAAAAACTGTTTTTT.

The V gene is TRBV2, the J gene TRBJ1-3; TRBD1 matches at 8 bases. The CDR3 loop spans 14 amino acids. Germline V gene sequence: CDR1 SNHLY, CDR2 FYNNEI. V lost 8 bases and J lost 0; bases outside the gene matches: 3. The CDR3 bases are TGTGCCAGCCGGACAGGGACCTCTGGAAACACCATATATTTT. Its protein is CASRTGTSGNTIYF.

The V call is TRBV18, the J call TRBJ2-1; 8 positions match TRBD2. The trim removed 6 bases at V and 6 bases at J, leaving 13 bases unmatched. The CDR3 extends over 16 amino acids. Germline V gene sequence: CDR1 KGHSH, CDR2 LQKENI. CDR3 sequence reads: CASSREGREVGNEQFF. In DNA form, the CDR3 reads TGTGCCAGCTCCAGGGAGGGGCGGGAGGTCGGCAATGAGCAGTTCTTC.

The J gene is TRBJ1-2, the V gene TRBV24-1; D is unclear. The CDR3 is 15 amino acids. V lost 2 bases to trimming and J lost 8 bases, with 17 bases between them. Germline assignment: CDR1 KGHDR and CDR2 SFDVKD. The CDR3 protein is CATSDSTRGSWGYTF. CDR3 bases: TGTGCCACCAGTGATTCGACCCGAGGAAGTTGGGGCTACACCTTC.

This chain links TRBV6-2 or TRBV6-3 with TRBJ2-4, with D perhaps given as TRBD1 or TRBD2 (5 bases each). The CDR3 consists of 15 residues. CDR1 is MNHEY, CDR2 SVGEGT, per germline. Between the trimmed V and J ends, which lost 2 bases and 0 bases, there was a span of 8 bases. This CDR3 reads CASSYTGLAKNIQYF. CDR3 bases: TGTGCCAGCAGTTACACAGGACTAGCCAAAAACATTCAGTACTTC.

The chain carries TRBV5-8 and TRBJ2-7; D gene ambiguous. V was shortened by 0 bases and J by 2 bases, with 6 bases between the two germline ends. The CDR3 has 13 residues. Germline V lookup: CDR1 SGHTS, CDR2 YDEGEE. This chain's CDR3 is CASSLGRPYEQYF. Written as DNA, the CDR3 is TGTGCCAGCAGCTTGGGAAGACCCTACGAGCAGTACTTC.

The chain links TRBV11-2 to TRBJ1-5; D uncertain. The germline V gene has CDR1 SGHAT and CDR2 FQNNGV. Trimming took 1 base from V and 0 from J, leaving 10 bases between them. The CDR3 runs to 16 residues. The CDR3 DNA reads TGTGCCAGCAGCTTAGGGGTTGGGGATAGCAATCAGCCCCAGCATTTT. It encodes CASSLGVGDSNQPQHF.

The J gene is TRBJ2-7, the V gene TRBV7-2, with 8 bases matching TRBD2. The germline V gene encodes CDR1 SGHTA and CDR2 FQGNSA. CDR3 length equals 14 residues. V was pared by 5 bases and J by 2 bases, with 5 bases of the junction left unmatched. CDR3 nucleotides: TGTGCCAGCAGCCCGCGGACTAGCACCTACGAGCAGTACTTC. Protein sequence: CASSPRTSTYEQYF.